A selection of T cell receptor beta chains follows, all from one sample in a study of tumor-infiltrating lymphocytes in primary liver carcinoma. TCRdb re-called the multiplex PCR reads with MiXCR, one entry per CDR3 protein. The sample carries 40,000 to 55,000 distinct CDR3 sequences, roughly 70% recorded once. Sequencing was carried out using liver tumor tissue from sampling region 5. The receptors come from a man aged 35 to 55 with primary liver carcinoma and hepatitis B virus infection. CDR3s include the opening cysteine and the closing phenylalanine or tryptophan. The D gene is left open where the match is weak. A row's size may be missing; if present it is once, few, many or a size class.

TRBJ2-1 . TRBV29-1 TRBD1 TGTAGCGTTGTTGGACAGGGACCCTTCAATGGGCAGTTCTTC CSVVGQGPFNGQFF
TRBJ1-1 . TRBV28 . TGTGCAGGTCACAGCCGGGGGTTGAACACTGAAGCTTTCTTT CAGHSRGLNTEAFF
TRBJ2-1 . TRBV11-2 . TGTGCCCGCAGCACGACTTTAAGCTCATACAATGAGCAGTTCTTC CARSTTLSSYNEQFF
TRBJ1-1 many TRBV6-1 . TGTGCCAGCGAAAAGGTAGGACTGAACACTGAAGCTTTCTTT CASEKVGLNTEAFF
TRBJ2-5 many TRBV12-3/TRBV12-4 . TGTGCCAGCAGTTTCCCGGGACTAGGGGGCGAGACCCAGTACTTC CASSFPGLGGETQYF
TRBJ1-1 . TRBV30 . TGTACCTGGATTGTACACTCTGGGACTGAAGCTTTCTTT CTWIVHSGTEAFF
TRBJ2-3 many TRBV6-5 TRBD1 TGTGCCAGCGGCCGAACAGGGGGCACAGATACGCAGTATTTT CASGRTGGTDTQYF
TRBJ1-3 . TRBV7-9 TRBD1 TGTGCCGGCAGCTATACAGGACAGGGTGGAAACACCATATATTTT CAGSYTGQGGNTIYF
TRBJ2-5 many TRBV10-3 . TGTGCCATCAGTGACTACGGGAAACAAGAGACCCAGTACTTC CAISDYGKQETQYF
TRBJ1-4 . TRBV12-3/TRBV12-4 . TGTGCCAGCAGGATGGGACACGGCGAAAAACTGCTTTTT CASRMGHGEKLLF
TRBJ2-5 many TRBV6-1 TRBD1 TGTGCCAGCAGTGGATTCGACAGGGCCGAGACCCAGTACTTC CASSGFDRAETQYF
TRBJ2-1 . TRBV12-5 TRBD2 TGTGCTAGTGGTATGGTACTCGGGACTAGCGCCGTCTATCACAATGAGCAGTTCTTC CASGMVLGTSAVYHNEQFF
TRBJ2-6 . TRBV6-5 TRBD1 TGTGCCAGCGGGACAGGTCCTTATTCTGGGGCCAACGTCCTGACTTTC CASGTGPYSGANVLTF
TRBJ2-6 . TRBV11-2 . TGTGCCAGCGCCCAGGGGTTGTCTGGGGCCAATGTCCCGACTTTC CASAQGLSGANVPTF
TRBJ2-1 once TRBV6-1 TRBD2 TGTGCCAGCAATGTGGGACTAGCGGAATCCAATGAGCAGTTCTTC CASNVGLAESNEQFF
TRBJ2-5 . TRBV12-3/TRBV12-4 TRBD2 TGTGCCAGCAGTTCAGGGACTAGCGCCCTCTTC CASSSGTSALF
TRBJ2-7 once TRBV20-1 TRBD1 TGCAGTGCCTCCACCACAGGGGACGACCACTACGAGCAGTACTTC CSASTTGDDHYEQYF
TRBJ2-1 . TRBV20-1 TRBD2 TGCAGTGCTAGGGGGCGGCTAGCGGGAGTTTCAGGCGGCGATGAGCAGTTCTTC CSARGRLAGVSGGDEQFF
TRBJ1-3 . TRBV11-2 . TGTGCCAGCAACTTGGGAAAGGGGGAGGACAACATACATTTT CASNLGKGEDNIHF
TRBJ1-4 many TRBV7-9 . TGTGCCAGCAGGAGTAAGGATGAAAAACTGTTTTTT CASRSKDEKLFF
TRBJ2-5 . TRBV4-2 . TGTGCCAGCAGGCCGGCGGCAGACCAAGAGACCCATTACTTC CASRPAADQETHYF
TRBJ2-7 . TRBV6-5 TRBD1 TGTGCCAGCCGGACCGGGACAGCAAATTCCTACGGGCAGTGCTTC CASRTGTANSYGQCF
TRBJ2-5 many TRBV4-1 TRBD2 TGCGCCAGCAGCCAAGATCGAGCGGGAGGGGGAGAGACCCAGTACTTC CASSQDRAGGGETQYF
TRBJ1-2 . TRBV10-3 TRBD1 TGTGACATCAGCTTTCAGGGGGAAGGTCGTGGCCACACCTTC CDISFQGEGRGHTF
TRBJ2-1 . TRBV6-2/TRBV6-3 . TGTGCCAGCAGTTACACGTCCGGGAGAGGGGGGCTCTTC CASSYTSGRGGLF
TRBJ2-5 . TRBV12-3/TRBV12-4 . TGTGCCAGTAGTTTCCCGGCTACTCAAGAGACCCAGTGTTTC CASSFPATQETQCF
TRBJ2-1 . TRBV7-3 TRBD2 TGTGCCAGCAGCCTCGTCGGGGGGTGCGAGTCCAATGAGCAGTTCTTC CASSLVGGCESNEQFF
TRBJ2-1 . TRBV9 . TGTGCCAGCAGCCTGTTCAAAGGTTCCTACAATGAGCAGTTCTTC CASSLFKGSYNEQFF
TRBJ2-1 . TRBV11-2 TRBD2 TGTGCCAGCAGCCCGGGGGGGCCCTACAATGATCAGTTCTTC CASSPGGPYNDQFF
TRBJ2-7 many TRBV6-1 TRBD2 TGTGCCAGCAGTGAAGAGGGAGCGGGAGGCTACGAGCAGTACTTC CASSEEGAGGYEQYF
TRBJ2-4 many TRBV11-2 . TGTGCCAGCAGCTTTTACGGTGTGGACGTTCAGTACTTC CASSFYGVDVQYF
TRBJ2-7 . TRBV6-2/TRBV6-3 TRBD2 TGTGGCAGCAGTTATACTAGCGGGAGCTCCTACGAGCAGTACTTC CGSSYTSGSSYEQYF
TRBJ2-7 many TRBV4-1 TRBD2 TGCGCCAGCAGCCAAATAGCGGGGCTCACCTACGAGCAGTACTTC CASSQIAGLTYEQYF
TRBJ2-1 . TRBV6-1 TRBD2 TGTGCCAGCAGTGCTGCCTGGACTAGCAGGAGGGCCTATAATGAGCAGTTCTTC CASSAAWTSRRAYNEQFF
TRBJ2-7 . TRBV4-2 TRBD2 TGTACCACTACTGGACTAGCGGGACTTTATAAGTCCTATGAGCAGAACTTC CTTTGLAGLYKSYEQNF
TRBJ2-3 . TRBV29-1 . TGCAGCGTGAGGGGAGGCGACCCAGATACGCAGTATTTT CSVRGGDPDTQYF
TRBJ2-7 many TRBV11-2 . TGTGCCAGCAGGGCGGGGTCGAGCTCCTACGAGCAGTACTTC CASRAGSSSYEQYF
TRBJ1-2 . TRBV13 . TGTGCCAGCAGCTTATCGGGTGCGGGAGGCTATGGCTACACTTTC CASSLSGAGGYGYTF
TRBJ1-1 once TRBV6-2/TRBV6-3 . TGTGCCAGCAGTTACCCCGCCTGGTACACTGAAACTTTCTTT CASSYPAWYTETFF
TRBJ2-1 . TRBV29-1 . TGCAGCGCTACGGGCGGATTGGCCTACAATGAGCAGTTCTTC CSATGGLAYNEQFF
TRBJ2-2 . TRBV4-1 . TGCGCCAGTAGCCAAAGTATGGACGGGGAGCTGTATTTT CASSQSMDGELYF
TRBJ2-7 many TRBV7-9 TRBD1 TGTGCCAGCAGCGGGCCCGGGACAGGTATTTACGAGCAGTACTTC CASSGPGTGIYEQYF